Listed below are T cell receptor beta chains from one sample, sequenced in a study of T cells after yellow fever vaccination. TCRdb redid the calling of the 5' RACE reads with MiXCR, one entry per CDR3 protein. The data show more than 350,000 distinct CDR3 sequences, with around a tenth seen just once and roughly 18% held by the top ten. The source material was PBMCs, sampled on the day of the first yellow fever vaccination. These receptors all come from a man aged 18 to 29 who received the YFV17D yellow fever vaccine. Each CDR3 is given with its conserved first and last residue. The D gene is left open where the match is weak. Clone size is shown for a subset of rows, as once, few, many or a class of expanded clone.

j_gene: TRBJ2-7; v_gene: TRBV11-2; d_gene: NA; abundance: NA; CDR3nt: TGTGCCAGCAGCTTATGGTTGGGGGACGAGCAGTACTTC; CDR3aa: CASSLWLGDEQYF
j_gene: TRBJ1-4; v_gene: TRBV5-1; d_gene: NA; abundance: NA; CDR3nt: TGCGCCAGCAGCCACCCGGATGAAAAACTGTTTTTT; CDR3aa: CASSHPDEKLFF
j_gene: TRBJ2-5; v_gene: TRBV11-2; d_gene: NA; abundance: few; CDR3nt: TGTGCCAGCAGCTTTGGGAAGGGCCCACACCAAGAGACCCAGTACTTC; CDR3aa: CASSFGKGPHQETQYF
j_gene: TRBJ2-7; v_gene: TRBV23-1; d_gene: TRBD1; abundance: NA; CDR3nt: TGCGCCAGCAGTCAATCCGGGCCTCGGGACAGGGGGATCTACGAGCAGTACTTC; CDR3aa: CASSQSGPRDRGIYEQYF
j_gene: TRBJ2-5; v_gene: TRBV9; d_gene: NA; abundance: few; CDR3nt: TGTGCCAGCAGCGCCGGCCCGATGGAGACCCAGTACTTC; CDR3aa: CASSAGPMETQYF
j_gene: TRBJ2-1; v_gene: TRBV7-6; d_gene: TRBD2; abundance: NA; CDR3nt: TGTGCCAGCAGCCCCTCGAGCCGGGGGGGCCTTGAGCAGTTCTTC; CDR3aa: CASSPSSRGGLEQFF
j_gene: TRBJ2-3; v_gene: TRBV10-3; d_gene: TRBD2; abundance: NA; CDR3nt: TGTGCCGTAGGACTAGGCGGGCCTACAGATACGCAGTATTTT; CDR3aa: CAVGLGGPTDTQYF
j_gene: TRBJ2-5; v_gene: TRBV2; d_gene: TRBD2; abundance: NA; CDR3nt: TGTGCCAGCAGTGAGCTAGCGGGGGGGACGACCCAGTACTTC; CDR3aa: CASSELAGGTTQYF
j_gene: TRBJ2-3; v_gene: TRBV7-3; d_gene: TRBD2; abundance: NA; CDR3nt: TGTGCCAGCAGCGAAGGTACTAGCGCAGATACGCAGTATTTT; CDR3aa: CASSEGTSADTQYF
j_gene: TRBJ2-3; v_gene: TRBV11-2; d_gene: NA; abundance: few; CDR3nt: TGTGCCAGCAGCTGGAGGGGACGGAGCACAGATACGCAGTATTTT; CDR3aa: CASSWRGRSTDTQYF
j_gene: TRBJ2-1; v_gene: TRBV12-3/TRBV12-4; d_gene: TRBD2; abundance: NA; CDR3nt: TGTGCCAGCAGACCCGCCGGGACTAGCGGGTCTAATGAGCAGTTCTTC; CDR3aa: CASRPAGTSGSNEQFF
j_gene: TRBJ1-2; v_gene: TRBV4-1; d_gene: NA; abundance: few; CDR3nt: TGCGCCAGCAGCCAAGATTACGGGGTAGGCTTTAGCTACACCTTC; CDR3aa: CASSQDYGVGFSYTF
j_gene: TRBJ2-5; v_gene: TRBV5-6; d_gene: TRBD1; abundance: few; CDR3nt: TGTGCCAGCAGCTCCTCCGCTTCCGGGACAGAACAAGAGACCCAGTACTTC; CDR3aa: CASSSSASGTEQETQYF
j_gene: TRBJ2-1; v_gene: TRBV13; d_gene: NA; abundance: NA; CDR3nt: TGTGCCAGCAGCCCAAACCCTCTTGTACCGGAAGGATCCCTTGCTTACAATGAGCAGTTCTTC; CDR3aa: CASSPNPLVPEGSLAYNEQFF
j_gene: TRBJ1-1; v_gene: TRBV12-3/TRBV12-4; d_gene: NA; abundance: many; CDR3nt: TGTGCCAGCAGTTATAGACCGCCGGGCACTGAAGCTTTCTTT; CDR3aa: CASSYRPPGTEAFF
j_gene: TRBJ2-3; v_gene: TRBV5-1; d_gene: TRBD2; abundance: few; CDR3nt: TGCGCCAGCAGCTTGCGGGCGGGGGGGCCGGGTTCAACAGATACGCAGTATTTT; CDR3aa: CASSLRAGGPGSTDTQYF
j_gene: TRBJ2-7; v_gene: TRBV2; d_gene: NA; abundance: once; CDR3nt: TGTGCCAGCAGTGACGAGGGGGTCTACGAGCAGTACTTC; CDR3aa: CASSDEGVYEQYF
j_gene: TRBJ2-4; v_gene: TRBV7-9; d_gene: NA; abundance: few; CDR3nt: TGTGCCAGCAGCCTACTGGGAGTTGGAAACATTCAGTACTTC; CDR3aa: CASSLLGVGNIQYF
j_gene: TRBJ2-3; v_gene: TRBV4-1; d_gene: NA; abundance: few; CDR3nt: TGCGCCAACCGGAAGGGGGTCCCGCACGATAGCACAGATACGCAGTATTTT; CDR3aa: CANRKGVPHDSTDTQYF
j_gene: TRBJ2-1; v_gene: TRBV6-2/TRBV6-3; d_gene: TRBD2; abundance: NA; CDR3nt: TGTGCCAGCAGTCCTCGGGACTACCCCCAACAGTTCTTC; CDR3aa: CASSPRDYPQQFF
j_gene: TRBJ1-2; v_gene: TRBV4-1; d_gene: TRBD1; abundance: few; CDR3nt: TGCGCCAGCAGCCAAGATCCTCAGGGGGTGGACCTTAACTATGGCTACACCTTC; CDR3aa: CASSQDPQGVDLNYGYTF
j_gene: TRBJ2-2; v_gene: TRBV10-3; d_gene: TRBD2; abundance: many; CDR3nt: TGTGCCATCAAGAGCCTAGCGGGGGGCCCAAACACCGGGGAGCTGTTTTTT; CDR3aa: CAIKSLAGGPNTGELFF
j_gene: TRBJ2-7; v_gene: TRBV4-1; d_gene: NA; abundance: few; CDR3nt: TGCGCCAGCAGCGAAGTCGGGGGCGCTCCTATATACGAGCAGTACTTC; CDR3aa: CASSEVGGAPIYEQYF
j_gene: TRBJ2-5; v_gene: TRBV4-3; d_gene: NA; abundance: NA; CDR3nt: TGCGCCAGCAGCCACGACTACGGACAGTCAGAGGCCCAGTACTTC; CDR3aa: CASSHDYGQSEAQYF
j_gene: TRBJ2-2; v_gene: TRBV29-1; d_gene: NA; abundance: NA; CDR3nt: TGCAGCGTTGAGAAAGGGGACACCGGGGAGCTGTTTTTT; CDR3aa: CSVEKGDTGELFF
j_gene: TRBJ2-1; v_gene: TRBV20-1; d_gene: NA; abundance: few; CDR3nt: TGCAGTGCTGAAGGGAGCTCCTACAATGAGCAGTTCTTC; CDR3aa: CSAEGSSYNEQFF
j_gene: TRBJ2-5; v_gene: TRBV20-1; d_gene: TRBD1; abundance: NA; CDR3nt: TGCAGTGCTAGTTGGTGGGACAGCCACTATGAAGAGACCCAGTACTTC; CDR3aa: CSASWWDSHYEETQYF
j_gene: TRBJ1-1; v_gene: TRBV7-9; d_gene: NA; abundance: NA; CDR3nt: TGTGCCAGCAGCTTACGAGAGGGAGGGGGGAACACTGAAGCTTTCTTT; CDR3aa: CASSLREGGGNTEAFF
j_gene: TRBJ2-3; v_gene: TRBV20-1; d_gene: NA; abundance: NA; CDR3nt: TGCAGTGCTGCCCCTGGGGGGGCTCCAGATACGCAGTATTTT; CDR3aa: CSAAPGGAPDTQYF
j_gene: TRBJ1-1; v_gene: TRBV7-2; d_gene: NA; abundance: NA; CDR3nt: TGTGCCAGCAGATCACCAGGCGTGAGGAACACTGAAGCTTTCTTT; CDR3aa: CASRSPGVRNTEAFF
j_gene: TRBJ2-1; v_gene: TRBV28; d_gene: TRBD2; abundance: few; CDR3nt: TGTGCCAGCAGCTCCATAGCGGGGGGCGCATACAATGAGCAGTTCTTC; CDR3aa: CASSSIAGGAYNEQFF
j_gene: TRBJ1-1; v_gene: TRBV6-1; d_gene: TRBD1; abundance: NA; CDR3nt: TGTGCCAGCAGGAGATTGACAGGGGGGTACACTGAAGCTTTCTTT; CDR3aa: CASRRLTGGYTEAFF
j_gene: TRBJ2-1; v_gene: TRBV12-3/TRBV12-4; d_gene: TRBD2; abundance: few; CDR3nt: TGTGCCAGCAGTTATACGCGGGAGCTAGACAATGAGCAGTTCTTC; CDR3aa: CASSYTRELDNEQFF
j_gene: TRBJ2-1; v_gene: TRBV4-1; d_gene: NA; abundance: few; CDR3nt: TGCGCCAGCAGCCAAGATCATTGGGTGAGAGACGTGGGACACGGGGAGCAGTTCTTC; CDR3aa: CASSQDHWVRDVGHGEQFF
j_gene: TRBJ1-5; v_gene: TRBV12-3/TRBV12-4; d_gene: TRBD1; abundance: NA; CDR3nt: TGTGCCAGCAGGCCCCGGGACAGGGGAAATCAGCCCCAGCATTTT; CDR3aa: CASRPRDRGNQPQHF
j_gene: TRBJ2-5; v_gene: TRBV5-1; d_gene: TRBD2; abundance: NA; CDR3nt: TGCGCCAGCAGCGGCGGGGGGGCCCGGGAGACCCAGTACTTC; CDR3aa: CASSGGGARETQYF
j_gene: TRBJ2-7; v_gene: TRBV7-2; d_gene: NA; abundance: NA; CDR3nt: TGTGCCAGCCGGATGGCCTACGAGCAGTACTTC; CDR3aa: CASRMAYEQYF
j_gene: TRBJ2-4; v_gene: TRBV5-6; d_gene: NA; abundance: NA; CDR3nt: TGTGCCAGCAGCCCTAATCCTTATCTAGCCAAAAACATTCAGTACTTC; CDR3aa: CASSPNPYLAKNIQYF
j_gene: TRBJ1-2; v_gene: TRBV6-5; d_gene: NA; abundance: few; CDR3nt: TGTGCCAGCAGTAACTCGGACAGCTCCTATGGCTACACCTTC; CDR3aa: CASSNSDSSYGYTF
j_gene: TRBJ2-2; v_gene: TRBV12-3/TRBV12-4; d_gene: TRBD2; abundance: many; CDR3nt: TGTGCCAGCAGTTTAGGGGCGGGGGGGCTCCGGGAGCTGTTTTTT; CDR3aa: CASSLGAGGLRELFF
j_gene: TRBJ2-3; v_gene: TRBV7-3; d_gene: NA; abundance: NA; CDR3nt: TGTGCCAGCAGCTTTCGGGGCGAACTCACAGATACGCAGTATTTT; CDR3aa: CASSFRGELTDTQYF
j_gene: TRBJ2-5; v_gene: TRBV4-2; d_gene: NA; abundance: NA; CDR3nt: TGTGCCAGCAGCCAAGAGGTTGGGGCCCAAGAGACCCAGTACTTC; CDR3aa: CASSQEVGAQETQYF
j_gene: TRBJ1-5; v_gene: TRBV6-1; d_gene: TRBD1; abundance: NA; CDR3nt: TGTGCCAGCAGTCCCCTCCATCTGGGACAGGGGACTCGACAGCCCCAGCATTTT; CDR3aa: CASSPLHLGQGTRQPQHF
j_gene: TRBJ1-1; v_gene: TRBV20-1; d_gene: NA; abundance: few; CDR3nt: TGCAGTGCTAACTGGGCATTGAACACTGAAGCTTTCTTT; CDR3aa: CSANWALNTEAFF
j_gene: TRBJ1-5; v_gene: TRBV20-1; d_gene: NA; abundance: few; CDR3nt: TGCAGTGCGCTAGAGCTGTCAGGTAGCAATCAGCCCCAGCATTTT; CDR3aa: CSALELSGSNQPQHF
j_gene: TRBJ1-2; v_gene: TRBV12-3/TRBV12-4; d_gene: TRBD1; abundance: few; CDR3nt: TGTGCCGCCGGGCAGGGGGCGATTAGTAACTATGGCTACACCTTC; CDR3aa: CAAGQGAISNYGYTF
j_gene: TRBJ1-2; v_gene: TRBV18; d_gene: NA; abundance: NA; CDR3nt: TGTGCCAGCTCACCACCTTTACCGAGGGATGGCTACACCTTC; CDR3aa: CASSPPLPRDGYTF
j_gene: TRBJ1-1; v_gene: TRBV4-1; d_gene: NA; abundance: few; CDR3nt: TGCGCCAGCAGCCAAGAATGGGGGGAGACTGAAGCTTTCTTT; CDR3aa: CASSQEWGETEAFF
j_gene: TRBJ1-1; v_gene: TRBV5-1; d_gene: NA; abundance: few; CDR3nt: TGCGCCAGCAGCTTGGCGGCCAGAGACACTGAAGCTTTCTTT; CDR3aa: CASSLAARDTEAFF
j_gene: TRBJ2-1; v_gene: TRBV7-9; d_gene: NA; abundance: NA; CDR3nt: TGTGCCAGCAGTAGCCTTCGCGTACAGGGAAAATGGGATGAGCAGTTCTTC; CDR3aa: CASSSLRVQGKWDEQFF
j_gene: TRBJ1-5; v_gene: TRBV10-1; d_gene: NA; abundance: few; CDR3nt: TGCGCCAGCAGTGCCAGCAATCAGCCCCAGCATTTT; CDR3aa: CASSASNQPQHF
j_gene: TRBJ1-6; v_gene: TRBV4-3; d_gene: NA; abundance: NA; CDR3nt: TGCGCCAGCAGCCAAGATTTGCAGGCCACGTATAATTCACCCCTCCACTTT; CDR3aa: CASSQDLQATYNSPLHF
j_gene: TRBJ1-1; v_gene: TRBV20-1; d_gene: NA; abundance: few; CDR3nt: TGCAGTGCTATGGTGGCCATGAACACTGAAGCTTTCTTT; CDR3aa: CSAMVAMNTEAFF
j_gene: TRBJ2-4; v_gene: TRBV30; d_gene: NA; abundance: few; CDR3nt: TGTGCCTGGCGTCTAGGGGACATTCAGTACTTC; CDR3aa: CAWRLGDIQYF
j_gene: TRBJ2-7; v_gene: TRBV5-1; d_gene: NA; abundance: many; CDR3nt: TGCGCCAGCAGCCCGGGACGGAAACTCTCAACCTACGAGCAGTACTTC; CDR3aa: CASSPGRKLSTYEQYF